The 2 T cell receptor beta chains given below trace back to one sample, sequenced in a study of cytomegalovirus exposure and HLA in healthy donors. The protocol was immunoSEQ multiplex PCR, while the TCRdb copy is restricted to in-frame clones and leaves out a portion. The table records 130,000 to 150,000 clones, 80% to 90% of them present only once. Sequenced input: PBMCs. The receptor source for this set is a woman between 18 and 29 years old in good health and CMV-seropositive.

V and J are TRBV4-1 and TRBJ2-7; possibly TRBD2 for D (6 bases). CDR1 is MGHRA, CDR2 YSYEKL, per germline. With 0 bases removed from V and 2 bases from J, the gap between germline ends came to 14 bases. The CDR3 has 16 residues. The CDR3 bases are TGCGCCAGCAGCCAAGAAGGGCTAGGGACTGCCTACGAGCAGTACTTC. As protein: CASSQEGLGTAYEQYF.

V is TRBV7-8 and J is TRBJ1-5; D unresolved. Germline-derived CDR1 and CDR2 are SGHVS and FQNEAQ. This CDR3 has 15 residues. Trimming shortened V by 1 base and J by 2 bases, and 9 bases separated the two germline ends. The CDR3 coding sequence is TGTGCCAGCAGCTTAGGAGCTCCGGGCAATCAGCCCCAGCATTTT. It is translated as CASSLGAPGNQPQHF.